Following are 26 T cell receptor beta chains from one sample sequenced in a study of Ad26.COV2.S vaccination and SARS-CoV-2 variants (dated by TCRdb to the early 2020s). The method was the immunoSEQ multiplex PCR assay. The clones in this table, taken by TCRdb from immuneACCESS, are in-frame only. Not every clone is retained; where verified, under half of the shortfall comes from an unresolved V gene, and the cause of the rest is unknown. The sample table contains almost 400,000 clones; only one count was recorded for about 91% of them. In total, the top ten clones hold around 1.8% of the sample. The sample's treatment or condition label, decoded: over 15 received Ad26.COV2.S at low or high dose, single or two shots; roughly 5 received placebo; per-sample allocation not given. For vaccine and placebo recipients, the sequenced repertoires came from samples collected on day 63 after the first injection.

The sequencing here drew on peripheral blood, taken in a trial of Ad26.COV2.S vaccine versus placebo. Receptors were obtained from a person between 18 and 65 years old who received the Ad26.COV2.S COVID-19 vaccine or a placebo.

The rearrangement links TRBV28 to TRBJ1-6; D unresolved. Trimming shortened V by 2 bases and J by 10 bases, and 12 bases separated the two germline ends. Germline CDR1 reads MDHEN; CDR2 reads SYDVKM. CDR3 length equals 14 residues. This CDR3 is CASSLMAPGSPLHF. In DNA, the CDR3 is TGTGCCAGCAGTTTAATGGCCCCGGGGTCACCCCTCCACTTT. The full variable domain, completed using reference TRBV28 and TRBJ1-6, is DVKVTQSSRYLVKRTGEKVFLECVQDMDHENMFWYRQDPGLGLRLIYFSYDVKMKEKGDIPEGYSVSREKKERFSLILESASTNQTSMYLCASSLMAPGSPLHFGNGTRLTVT.

The sample holds one count of this clone. The V gene is TRBV19, the J gene TRBJ1-1; D ambiguous. Per germline, CDR1 LNHDA and CDR2 SQIVND (reference sequence). This CDR3 has 13 residues. V was clipped by 6 bases and J by 4 bases, with 12 bases between them. In nucleotides, the CDR3 is TGTGCCAGTAGGGCGGAGAGTGGCACTGAAGCTTTCTTT. It yields the protein CASRAESGTEAFF.

This clone occurred once. The J gene is TRBJ1-1, the V gene TRBV13; a possible D gene is TRBD1 (5 bases). Germline CDR1 is PRHDT and CDR2 is FYEKMQ (reference sequence). V gave up 2 bases and J gave up 3 bases, with 10 bases separating them. This CDR3 region has 14 residues. The CDR3 DNA reads as TGTGCCAGCAGCTTAACAGCGACAGACACTGAAGCTTTCTTT. This gives the protein CASSLTATDTEAFF. The full variable domain, its missing parts supplied by reference TRBV13 and TRBJ1-1, is AAGVIQSPRHLIKEKRETATLKCYPIPRHDTVYWYQQGPGQDPQFLISFYEKMQSDKGSIPDRFSAQQFSDYHSELNMSSLELGDSALYFCASSLTATDTEAFFGQGTRLTVV.

The chain joins TRBV2 to TRBJ2-2; tentative D call: TRBD1 (5 bases). The CDR3 loop spans 18 amino acids. V shed 4 bases and J shed 7 bases, with 25 bases lying between them. The germline gives CDR1 SNHLY, CDR2 FYNNEI. The CDR3 protein is CASSARDSLGNFGGELFF. The CDR3 bases are TGTGCCAGCAGTGCACGAGACAGTCTCGGAAATTTTGGCGGGGAGCTGTTTTTT.

The chain is built from TRBV9 and TRBJ2-1; TRBD1 might be the D (5 bases). CDR3 size: 14 residues. V was cut by 3 bases and J by 2 bases, with 9 bases left in between. Germline-derived CDR1 and CDR2 are SGDLS and YYNGEE. The CDR3: CASSEGSAYNEQFF. CDR3 in DNA: TGTGCCAGCAGCGAGGGGTCGGCCTACAATGAGCAGTTCTTC.

V gene TRBV28 combines with J gene TRBJ2-3; no clear D. This CDR3 has 13 residues. The V gene's germline CDR1 is MDHEN and CDR2 SYDVKM. V lost 11 bases, J lost 2 bases, and 14 bases lay in between. The chain's CDR3 is CASQTQDTDTQYF. CDR3 coding DNA: TGTGCCTCCCAGACTCAGGACACAGATACGCAGTATTTT.

The rearrangement links TRBV3-1 (or the pseudogene TRBV3-2) to TRBJ2-3; 11 bases match TRBD2. The V and J ends lost 6 bases and 3 bases, in that order; junction bases with no gene match: 11. CDR1 and CDR2 from the germline V gene are LGHDT and YNNKEL (reference sequence). The CDR3 is made up of 17 amino acids. The CDR3 DNA follows: TGTGCCAGCAGTCATAATAGACTAGCGGGACAAACAGATACGCAGTATTTT. Translation: CASSHNRLAGQTDTQYF.

The gene calls are TRBV28 and TRBJ2-1; 7 bases align to TRBD1. The CDR3 runs 16 residues. Germline V gene lookup returns CDR1 MDHEN and CDR2 SYDVKM. With V trimmed by 5 bases and J by 5 bases, 12 bases remained unmatched. The CDR3 sequence is CASSPRQGPTNNEQFF. CDR3 nucleotides: TGTGCCAGCAGTCCCAGACAGGGTCCAACAAACAATGAGCAGTTCTTC.

This chain links TRBV2 with TRBJ1-5; D gene unclear. Germline assignment: CDR1 SNHLY and CDR2 FYNNEI. This CDR3 comprises 12 residues. Trimming removed 5 bases at V and 6 bases at J, with 8 bases between. DNA for the CDR3: TGTGCCAGCAGTAAGGCCCTTCAGCCCCAGCATTTT. As protein: CASSKALQPQHF.

This clone was seen once. The CDR3 sequence: CASSYSGTPYNEQFF. DNA of the CDR3: TGTGCCAGCAGTTACTCCGGGACACCCTACAATGAGCAGTTCTTC. This sequence joins TRBV6-5 and TRBJ2-1, with D perhaps TRBD1 (6 bases). Germline-derived CDR1 and CDR2 are MNHEY and SVGAGI. V was trimmed by 0 bases and J by 2 bases, leaving 8 bases between them. The CDR3 spans 15 residues.

For this clone: Other DNA sequences in this specimen translate into the identical CDR3. The J gene is TRBJ2-3, the V gene TRBV7-9, with 12 bases identical to TRBD2. Per germline, CDR1 SEHNR and CDR2 FQNEAQ (reference sequence). The CDR3 sequence is 17 residues long. After removal of 1 base from V and 2 bases from J, the junction contained 4 bases not matched to a gene. The CDR3 DNA is TGTGCCAGCAGCTTAGGAGGACTAGCGGGATCCACAGATACGCAGTATTTT. This translates into CASSLGGLAGSTDTQYF.

This chain uses TRBV5-1 with TRBJ2-2, with D unclear. V lost 0 bases to trimming and J lost 6 bases, with 9 bases between them. There are 14 residues in the CDR3. Germline V gene sequence: CDR1 SGHRS, CDR2 YFSETQ. The CDR3 here is CASSLGAWPGELFF. CDR3 bases: TGCGCCAGCAGCTTGGGTGCGTGGCCCGGGGAGCTGTTTTTT.

V usage is TRBV24-1 and J usage is TRBJ1-5; TRBD1 is a possible D gene (5 bases). Germline lookup yields CDR1 KGHDR and CDR2 SFDVKD. The CDR3 is made up of 14 amino acids. The V end was cut by 5 bases, the J end by 1 base, with 8 bases between. Here the CDR3 reads CATSVGGSNQPQHF. CDR3 DNA sequence: TGTGCCACCAGTGTTGGGGGAAGCAATCAGCCCCAGCATTTT.

The chain couples TRBV5-4 to TRBJ1-2; D gene ambiguous. The germline gives CDR1 SGHNT, CDR2 YYREEE (reference sequence). The ends were cut back, 0 bases at V and 0 bases at J, with 9 bases in the middle. CDR3 length: 15 residues. The CDR3: CASSLAGGTNYGYTF. DNA of the CDR3: TGTGCCAGCAGCTTGGCCGGCGGGACTAACTATGGCTACACCTTC.

By proportion, this clone is medium-sized. This chain uses TRBV6-4 with TRBJ2-2, with TRBD2 identical over 11 bases. With V trimmed by 2 bases and J by 4 bases, 0 bases remained unmatched. CDR3 length: 15 amino acids. The germline V gene has CDR1 MRHNA and CDR2 SNTAGT. CDR3 loop: CASSDTSGSTGELFF. Here the CDR3 DNA reads TGTGCCAGCAGTGACACTAGCGGGAGCACCGGGGAGCTGTTTTTT.

V and J are TRBV14 and TRBJ2-2; D uncertain. The V gene lost 4 bases and the J gene lost 2 bases, with 14 bases spanning the gap. Per germline, CDR1 SGHDN and CDR2 FVKESK. CDR3 size: 16 residues. The CDR3 region has the DNA TGTGCCAGCAGCCGGAAAATGAATCCCAACACCGGGGAGCTGTTTTTT. This sequence encodes CASSRKMNPNTGELFF.

The chain uses TRBV19 and TRBJ1-6, with a weak D call TRBD1 (6 bases). CDR1 and CDR2 from the germline V gene are LNHDA and SQIVND (reference sequence). Trimming took 4 bases from V and 3 from J, leaving 13 bases between them. The CDR3 runs 16 residues. The CDR3: CASSKEGQLYNSPLHF. Here the CDR3 DNA reads TGTGCCAGTAGTAAAGAAGGACAGCTCTATAATTCACCCCTCCACTTT.

Only a few counts were recorded for this clone. This sample also contains other DNA sequences that code for the same CDR3. The CDR3 sequence: CASSPDTGELFF. Here the CDR3 DNA reads TGTGCCAGCTCACCGGACACCGGGGAGCTGTTTTTT. V and J are TRBV18 and TRBJ2-2; no firm D call. The germline V and J ends were trimmed by 3 bases and 3 bases, with 2 bases remaining between them. The CDR3 is 12 amino acids. Germline V gene sequence: CDR1 KGHSH, CDR2 LQKENI.

V is TRBV5-1 and J is TRBJ2-1; 9 bases agree with TRBD2. The CDR3 sequence is 16 residues long. Germline lookup yields CDR1 SGHRS and CDR2 YFSETQ. J gave up 7 bases and V 0 bases, and 8 bases lay outside the gene matches. As DNA, the CDR3 is TGCGCCAGCAGCTTGGCCCTCGCGGGAGGGCTTAATGAGCAGTTCTTC. Translating it yields CASSLALAGGLNEQFF.

This chain links TRBV4-3 with TRBJ2-5, with D perhaps TRBD2 (6 bases). This CDR3 is built from 14 residues. Trimming removed 1 base at V and 5 bases at J, with 11 bases between. Germline V lookup: CDR1 LGHNA, CDR2 YSLEER. The CDR3 coding sequence is TGCGCCAGCAGCCAAGTACGTGGGGGGGAGACCCAGTACTTC. Translated: CASSQVRGGETQYF.

The genes are TRBV19 and TRBJ2-1; a possible D gene is TRBD2 (6 bases). Germline V gene lookup returns CDR1 LNHDA and CDR2 SQIVND (reference sequence). The V and J ends lost 3 bases and 5 bases respectively, with 11 bases between them. The CDR3 contains 14 residues. This CDR3 reads CASSMGGANNEQFF. CDR3 in DNA: TGTGCCAGTAGTATGGGCGGGGCTAACAATGAGCAGTTCTTC. The variable domain in full, completed from reference TRBV19 and TRBJ2-1, reads DGGITQSPKYLFRKEGQNVTLSCEQNLNHDAMYWYRQDPGQGLRLIYYSQIVNDFQKGDIAEGYSVSREKKESFPLTVTSAQKNPTAFYLCASSMGGANNEQFFGPGTRLTVL.

This clone was seen a single time. The chain carries TRBV5-4 and TRBJ2-7; 9 bases fit TRBD1. The CDR3 loop spans 15 amino acids. V lost 4 bases, J lost 3 bases, and 8 bases stayed unmatched. The germline V gene has CDR1 SGHNT and CDR2 YYREEE (reference sequence). CDR3: CASSTGQGPFYEQYF. In nucleotides, the CDR3 is TGTGCCAGCAGCACGGGACAGGGACCTTTCTACGAGCAGTACTTC.

Comments on this clone: A read error may account for a junction end that differs from germline. The chain couples TRBV2 to TRBJ2-7; the D gene could be TRBD1 or TRBD2 (5 bases each). CDR1 and CDR2 (germline): SNHLY, FYNNEI. This CDR3 region has 14 residues. The CDR3 nucleotides read TGTGGCAGCCGAAGGGACGGCTATTCCTACGAGCAGTACTTC. The encoded protein is CGSRRDGYSYEQYF.

The chain is built from TRBV5-4 and TRBJ2-7; D is possibly TRBD1 (6 bases). V lost 3 bases and J 2 bases, leaving 12 bases between the germline ends. Germline CDR1 and CDR2: SGHNT and YYREEE (reference sequence). The CDR3 runs to 14 residues. DNA of the CDR3: TGTGCCAGCAGCTATAATCAGGGGACCTACGAGCAGTACTTC. It is translated as CASSYNQGTYEQYF.

This sequence joins TRBV7-6 and TRBJ1-1, with D uncertain. Germline CDR1 is SGHVS and CDR2 is FNYEAQ. The CDR3 runs to 15 residues. V lost 1 base and J 1 base, leaving 10 bases between the germline ends. CDR3 amino acids: CASSLEDAQNTEAFF. The CDR3 DNA sequence: TGTGCCAGCAGCTTAGAAGACGCCCAGAACACTGAAGCTTTCTTT.

This chain connects TRBV29-1 to TRBJ1-3; possible D gene TRBD1, 6 bases. CDR1 is SQVTM and CDR2 is ANQGSEA in the germline V gene. This CDR3 has 12 residues. V was pared by 7 bases and J by 4 bases, with 11 bases between. The CDR3 sequence is CSGGGQGNTIYF. DNA of the CDR3: TGCAGCGGGGGGGGACAAGGAAACACCATATATTTT.